The TCR beta chain described here comes from a study of response to subunit inactivated influenza vaccine. This clonotype showed up just a few times. TCRdb redid the calling of the RT-PCR reads with MiXCR, one entry per CDR3 protein. The sample records about 540,000 distinct CDR3 sequences, roughly 23% being singletons. The V segment lost 4 bases and the J segment 4 bases; nucleotides outside the gene matches: 5. Germline CDR1 is SGHRS and CDR2 is YFSETQ. CDR3 length equals 16 residues. The same sample was also studied in work on T cells expressing NK-cell markers. Per that study: Production of TCR beta cDNA relied on 5'RACE template switching with UMIs. Obtained from sorted CD3+CD56+NKG2C+, CD3+CD56+NKG2C- and CD3+CD56-NKG2C+ T cells were the TCR beta repertoires. The study sequenced eight donors, seven HCMV-seropositive and one seronegative. Dominant NKG2C+ clonotype frequencies of roughly 1.0-7.0% of CD8+ T cells were measured in over five donors.

V is TRBV5-1 and J is TRBJ2-3; 14 bases fit TRBD2. The specimen was CD4+ T cells sorted from PBMCs, collected 12 days after vaccination. This sequence originates from a man aged 45-65 years who received an inactivated influenza vaccine. The CDR3 bases are TGCGCCAGCAGCCGGGGACTAGCGGGAGTCTCAGATACGCAGTATTTT. This codes for CASSRGLAGVSDTQYF.